This TCR beta chain was sequenced for a study of T cell responses to AZD1222 COVID-19 vaccine. Data came from immunoSEQ multiplex PCR; TCRdb stores just in-frame clones and leaves some out. There are 100,000 to 150,000 clones in the sample; around 90% occur only once, and roughly 6% lies in the top ten. Germline trimming cut 6 bases from V and 6 bases from J; bases unmatched to any gene: 12. The CDR3 sequence is 15 residues long. Germline CDR1 and CDR2: MNHEY and SVGAGI. The V and J genes are TRBV6-5 and TRBJ2-3; 7 bases match TRBD2. The sample consisted of peripheral blood, taken on day 0 of AZD1222 vaccination. This clonotype was sampled from an adult in good health. This CDR3 reads CASSPGAAGGDTQYF. The CDR3 nucleotides read TGTGCCAGCAGCCCCGGCGCTGCCGGGGGGGATACGCAGTATTTT.